These T cell receptor beta chains were read from a single sample in a study of CD8+ T cells in alopecia areata. Clones were sequenced by immunoSEQ multiplex PCR, and TCRdb holds only the in-frame ones, with some missing. The data show hundreds of thousands of clones, approximately 61% seen once. This material consisted of CD4+ T cells sorted from blood, taken at week 0. Receptor source: a human donor with alopecia areata. The CDR3 runs from the conserved cysteine through the conserved F or W. Each record gives: J gene, V gene, clone size, D gene, CDR3 DNA, CDR3 protein. The D gene is left open where the match is weak. A clone size is listed for some rows: how often the clone was seen (once, few, many), or a class if it is expanded.

TRBJ2-1 TRBV30 once TRBD2 TGTGCCTGGGAAGGACTAGCGGGGGGGTCTGAGCAGTTCTTC CAWEGLAGGSEQFF
TRBJ1-2 TRBV27 . . TGTGCCAGCAGTTCGCAACGGGATGGCTACACCTTC CASSSQRDGYTF
TRBJ1-2 TRBV20-1 . . TGCAGTGCTAGGGGCGGCTACACCTTC CSARGGYTF
TRBJ2-4 TRBV15 few TRBD2 TGTGCCACCAGCAGAGTTCTAGCGGGGGCCGGGAACATTCAGTACTTC CATSRVLAGAGNIQYF
TRBJ1-1 TRBV6-5 . TRBD1 TGTGCCAGCAGTTATGGGACAGGGTTCCCTGAAGCTTTCTTT CASSYGTGFPEAFF
TRBJ2-7 TRBV9 . . TGTGCCAGCAGCGCGAGCGGAACCTCCTACGAGCAGTACTTC CASSASGTSYEQYF
TRBJ2-3 TRBV29-1 . . TGCAGCGTCGTACCCCGGGGAGGCACAGATACGCAGTATTTT CSVVPRGGTDTQYF
TRBJ2-5 TRBV20-1 . . TGCAGTGCGGCCATGGAGACCCAGTACTTC CSAAMETQYF
TRBJ2-3 TRBV6-5 . . TGTGCCAGCAGTTATCGGGGTTCCACCACAGATACGCAGTATTTT CASSYRGSTTDTQYF
TRBJ2-2 TRBV11-2 . . TGTGCCAGCAGCTTAATAAGGGGCACCGGGGAGCTGTTTTTT CASSLIRGTGELFF
TRBJ2-3 TRBV2 . TRBD1 TGTGCCAGCACCCGGACAGGGGCCGACACAGATACGCAGTATTTT CASTRTGADTDTQYF
TRBJ2-1 TRBV5-1 . TRBD2 TGCGCCAGCAGCCCCGGACTAGCGGGGAGCAATGAGCAGTTCTTC CASSPGLAGSNEQFF
TRBJ2-5 TRBV29-1 . . TGCAGCGTTGATCGAGGCAGCCAAGAGACCCAGTACTTC CSVDRGSQETQYF
TRBJ1-2 TRBV29-1 . . TGCAGCGTTGAGGCAGTCAACTATGGCTACACCTTC CSVEAVNYGYTF
TRBJ1-5 TRBV10-3 . . TGTGCCATCAGTGACAGGGGACAGCCCCAGCATTTT CAISDRGQPQHF
TRBJ2-3 TRBV30 . . TGTGCCTGGAGATACAGCCAGTACACAGATACGCAGTATTTT CAWRYSQYTDTQYF
TRBJ1-2 TRBV7-9 few . TGTGCCAGCAGCTTAGTACTGGGGCCCTATGGCTACACCTTC CASSLVLGPYGYTF
TRBJ1-2 TRBV5-1 . TRBD1 TGCGCCAGCAGCTTCAACACTGACAGGGGAGCTGGCTACACCTTC CASSFNTDRGAGYTF
TRBJ2-5 TRBV4-1 . TRBD1 TGCGCCAGCAGCCAAGTTCCGACAGGGCAAGAGACCCAGTACTTC CASSQVPTGQETQYF
TRBJ2-5 TRBV2 . TRBD1 TGTGCCAGCAGTGAGGGACAGGGAACGGGGACCCAGTACTTC CASSEGQGTGTQYF
TRBJ1-1 TRBV5-1 . . TGCGCCAGCAGCTTGTTGGAGGGGAGGGACACTGAAGCTTTCTTT CASSLLEGRDTEAFF
TRBJ2-7 TRBV5-6 . . TGTGCCAGCACCTCTCGACCTCCCCCCTGGGACGAGCAGTACTTC CASTSRPPPWDEQYF
TRBJ2-3 TRBV10-3 . . TGTGCCATCGGGCAAGACACAGATACGCAGTATTTT CAIGQDTDTQYF
TRBJ1-6 TRBV2 . TRBD1 TGTGCCAGCGGGGACAGGGGTGATTCACCCCTCCACTTT CASGDRGDSPLHF
TRBJ1-1 TRBV2 . . TGTGCCAGCAGTGTGTGGGGCGTGAACACTGAAGCTTTCTTT CASSVWGVNTEAFF
TRBJ1-2 TRBV29-1 once TRBD1 TGCAGCGTTCGGACAGGCTATGGCTACACCTTC CSVRTGYGYTF
TRBJ2-7 TRBV7-9 few . TGTGCCAGCAGCCCTTGGGACACCTCCTACGAGCAGTACTTC CASSPWDTSYEQYF
TRBJ2-1 TRBV29-1 . . TGCAGCGTTGCAGTTACCTACAATGAGCAGTTCTTC CSVAVTYNEQFF
TRBJ1-5 TRBV2 . . TGTGCCAGCAGAGTCAGGGATCAGCCCCAGCATTTT CASRVRDQPQHF
TRBJ1-1 TRBV7-3 . . TGTGCCAGCAGCTTAGGAGCCGACAGGGAAGCTTTCTTT CASSLGADREAFF
TRBJ2-5 TRBV19 . TRBD2 TGTGCCAGTAGTAAGGGTAGCGGGGGTCATCGGACCCAGTACTTC CASSKGSGGHRTQYF
TRBJ1-2 TRBV7-9 . . TGTGCCAGCAGCTTAGTAACAGGGACTGGCTACACCTTC CASSLVTGTGYTF
TRBJ1-1 TRBV7-2 . TRBD1 TGTGCCAGCAGCTTGTATCCAGGGGGCGGAAAGGCTGAAGCTTTCTTT CASSLYPGGGKAEAFF
TRBJ2-5 TRBV7-7 . . TGTGCTAGCAGCTTACATGAGGTGGAGACCCAGTACTTC CASSLHEVETQYF
TRBJ1-2 TRBV6-6 . . TGTGCCAGCAGTTCTCATACCCTTCCCTATGGCTACACCTTC CASSSHTLPYGYTF
TRBJ1-6 TRBV27 . . TGTGCCACCAACCGGGACGCCGACGGTAATTCACCCCTCCACTTT CATNRDADGNSPLHF
TRBJ2-3 TRBV29-1 . TRBD1 TGCAGCGTTCGGAGGGGACAGGGCACAGATACGCAGTATTTT CSVRRGQGTDTQYF
TRBJ2-5 TRBV25-1 . . TGTGCCAGCACCAGGACGGAGACCCAGTACTTC CASTRTETQYF
TRBJ2-5 TRBV4-1 . TRBD2 TGCGCCAGCAGCCAAGATTGGCTAGCGGGGCAAGAGACCCAGTACTTC CASSQDWLAGQETQYF